Following are 18 T cell receptor beta chains from one sample sequenced in a study of cytomegalovirus exposure and HLA in healthy donors. PCR was performed using 60 Vbeta and 13 Jbeta primers. TCRdb's table, derived via immunoSEQ multiplex PCR, lists solely in-frame clones and lacks some. The profile shows about 150,000 clones, more than 65% of them singletons. The source material was PBMCs. The origin of the receptors is a man in his thirties or forties in good health and CMV-seropositive.

The table lists this clone with a few counts. The chain recombines TRBV10-1 with TRBJ2-7, with TRBD1 identical over 7 bases. Germline lookup yields CDR1 WNHNN and CDR2 SYGVQD (reference sequence). V lost 8 bases and J lost 6; bases outside the gene matches: 10. CDR3 size: 13 residues. The CDR3 coding sequence is TGCGCCAGCCGGGCACGACAGGGATCCGAGCAGTACTTC. Its translation is CASRARQGSEQYF.

Note on this clone: Germline and junction disagree at one end, which may indicate a read error. The chain has TRBV30 and TRBJ2-6; weak D call: TRBD1 (5 bases). Germline V gene data show CDR1 as GTSNPN and CDR2 as SVGIG (reference sequence). This CDR3 spans 13 amino acids. CDR3 sequence (DNA): TGTGCCTGGAATCTAGGTGGGGCCAACGGCCTGACTTTC. Its translation: CAWNLGGANGLTF.

The chain employs TRBV27 and TRBJ2-7; TRBD1 matches 7 bases. There are 14 residues in the CDR3. Unmatched junction bases numbered 2, after V lost 0 bases and J lost 3 bases. Germline CDR1 reads MNHEY; CDR2 reads SMNVEV (reference sequence). For the CDR3, the DNA is TGTGCCAGCAGTTTATCACCAGGGGGCTACGAGCAGTACTTC. Encoded protein: CASSLSPGGYEQYF.

The rearrangement links TRBV13 to TRBJ2-5; perhaps TRBD2 as D (5 bases). The length of the CDR3 is 11 residues. V lost 5 bases and J 4 bases, leaving 5 bases between the germline ends. Germline values: CDR1 PRHDT, CDR2 FYEKMQ (reference sequence). The chain's CDR3 is CASSAGETQYF. The CDR3 DNA is TGTGCCAGCAGCGCGGGAGAGACCCAGTACTTC.

The chain has TRBV28 and TRBJ1-2, with 7 bases matching TRBD1. Germline values: CDR1 MDHEN, CDR2 SYDVKM. V lost 3 bases, J lost 7 bases, and 8 bases stayed unmatched. The CDR3 has 14 amino acids. CDR3: CASSLARQGGGYTF. CDR3 DNA: TGTGCCAGCAGTTTGGCCCGACAGGGAGGTGGCTACACCTTC.

The rearrangement joins TRBV19 to TRBJ2-1; 7 nucleotides agree with TRBD2. Germline V gene lookup returns CDR1 LNHDA and CDR2 SQIVND (reference sequence). The V gene end was trimmed by 1 base and the J gene end by 7 bases; junction bases not matched to a gene: 10. The CDR3 covers 16 residues. CDR3 loop: CASSIVSSGAGNEQFF. The CDR3 DNA is TGTGCCAGTAGTATAGTTTCTAGCGGAGCAGGTAATGAGCAGTTCTTC.

V and J are TRBV2 and TRBJ2-7, with 7 bases matching TRBD2. Trimming removed 4 bases from V and 2 bases from J; junction bases left unmatched: 8. This CDR3 has 15 amino acids. Looked up from germline, CDR1 is SNHLY and CDR2 is FYNNEI. DNA for the CDR3: TGTGCCAGCAGTGCCGACCGGGACTACACCTACGAGCAGTACTTC. This encodes CASSADRDYTYEQYF.

This rearrangement joins TRBV6-5 to TRBJ2-2; D perhaps matches TRBD1 (5 bases). CDR1 is MNHEY and CDR2 is SVGAGI in the germline V gene. The CDR3 sequence is 13 residues long. V was clipped by 8 bases and J by 2 bases, with 9 bases between them. Here the CDR3 reads CASDSSNTGELFF. CDR3 in DNA: TGTGCCAGCGACAGTTCAAACACCGGGGAGCTGTTTTTT.

As DNA, the CDR3 is TGTGCCAGTAGTCCCGGACTGGTCTATGGCTACACCTTC. Translating it yields CASSPGLVYGYTF. The rearrangement uses TRBV19 and TRBJ1-2, with no clear D. CDR1 and CDR2 (germline): LNHDA, SQIVND (reference sequence). The V end lost 5 bases, the J end lost 4 bases, and 11 bases lay between the germline ends. The CDR3 runs 13 residues.

The chain has TRBV14 and TRBJ2-7; 12 bases are shared with TRBD2. J lost 7 bases, V lost 1 base, and 8 bases had no gene match. Germline CDR1 reads SGHDN; CDR2 reads FVKESK. CDR3 length: 16 amino acids. CDR3 in amino acids: CASSQGSGTSGSEQYF. CDR3 coding DNA: TGTGCCAGCAGCCAAGGCTCCGGGACTAGCGGGTCGGAGCAGTACTTC.

J is TRBJ2-7 and V is TRBV25-1; perhaps TRBD1 as D (6 bases). From germline, CDR1 is MGHDK and CDR2 SYGVNS. Trimming took off 5 bases at V and 4 bases at J, with 15 bases between the two ends. CDR3 length: 14 amino acids. The CDR3 spells CASSNRVAPYEQYF. CDR3 DNA: TGTGCCAGCAGTAACAGGGTGGCCCCTTACGAGCAGTACTTC.

The V gene is TRBV10-2, the J gene TRBJ1-4; D gene unclear. CDR1 WSHSY and CDR2 SAAADI come from the germline V gene. V lost 7 bases and J 5 bases, leaving 5 bases between the germline ends. This CDR3 contains 11 residues. CDR3 residues: CASKINEKLFF. In DNA form, the CDR3 reads TGCGCCAGCAAAATAAATGAAAAACTGTTTTTT.

The chain carries TRBV9 and TRBJ1-6, with D perhaps TRBD1 (6 bases). The ends were cut back, 1 base at V and 6 bases at J, with 14 bases in the middle. This CDR3 contains 16 residues. CDR1 and CDR2 (germline): SGDLS, YYNGEE. The CDR3, as DNA: TGTGCCAGCAGCGTATCGCAGGGGCTCGGTAATTCACCCCTCCACTTT. It encodes CASSVSQGLGNSPLHF.

J is TRBJ2-5 and V is TRBV19; 15 nucleotides agree with TRBD2. CDR1 and CDR2 (germline): LNHDA, SQIVND (reference sequence). CDR3 size: 15 residues. The V segment lost 8 bases and the J segment 4 bases; nucleotides outside the gene matches: 5. CDR3: CASRTSGGATETQYF. In nucleotides, the CDR3 is TGTGCCAGTCGGACTAGCGGGGGGGCGACAGAGACCCAGTACTTC.

The chain carries TRBV11-2 and TRBJ2-3; no clear D. From germline, CDR1 is SGHAT and CDR2 FQNNGV. Between the trimmed V and J ends, which lost 4 bases and 11 bases, there was a span of 16 bases. This CDR3 has 13 amino acids. This CDR3 reads CASSSGLVFGQYF. The CDR3 DNA reads TGTGCCAGCAGCTCCGGCCTAGTCTTCGGGCAGTATTTT.

This chain connects TRBV9 to TRBJ1-6, with a tentative D call TRBD1 (5 bases). Germline assignment: CDR1 SGDLS and CDR2 YYNGEE. This CDR3 contains 14 residues. Deletions cut 0 bases from V and 9 bases from J, with 10 bases between. CDR3 protein: CASSVAQGGSPLHF. CDR3 bases: TGTGCCAGCAGCGTAGCTCAGGGTGGTTCACCCCTCCACTTT.

This chain joins TRBV9 and TRBJ1-3; 7 bases are shared with TRBD1. The germline V gene has CDR1 SGDLS and CDR2 YYNGEE. The J segment lost 4 bases and the V segment lost 6 bases, leaving 7 bases of the junction unmatched. The CDR3 is 14 residues long. In DNA, the CDR3 is TGTGCCAGCAACACTCAGGGGGGAGGAAACACCATATATTTT. Translating it yields CASNTQGGGNTIYF.

As DNA, the CDR3 is TGTGCCAGCAGTCCCCTTTGGGTAGCGGGGGACAATGAGCAGTTCTTC. Translated, it gives CASSPLWVAGDNEQFF. V is TRBV2 and J is TRBJ2-1; 9 bases map to TRBD2. V lost 5 bases, J lost 5 bases, and 10 bases stayed unmatched. The germline CDR1 and CDR2 sequences are SNHLY and FYNNEI. The CDR3 is 16 residues long.